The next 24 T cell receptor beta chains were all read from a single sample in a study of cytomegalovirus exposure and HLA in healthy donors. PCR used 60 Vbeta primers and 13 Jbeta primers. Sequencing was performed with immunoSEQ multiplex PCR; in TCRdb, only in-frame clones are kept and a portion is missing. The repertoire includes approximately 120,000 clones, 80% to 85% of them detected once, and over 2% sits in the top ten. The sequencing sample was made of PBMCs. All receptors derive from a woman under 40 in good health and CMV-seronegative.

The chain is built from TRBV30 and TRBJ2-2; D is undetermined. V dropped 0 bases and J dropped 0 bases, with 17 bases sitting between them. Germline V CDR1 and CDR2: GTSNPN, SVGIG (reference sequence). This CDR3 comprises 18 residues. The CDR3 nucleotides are TGTGCCTGGAGTGTACCCGGCTTTCGGCGGTCGAACACCGGGGAGCTGTTTTTT. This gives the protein CAWSVPGFRRSNTGELFF.

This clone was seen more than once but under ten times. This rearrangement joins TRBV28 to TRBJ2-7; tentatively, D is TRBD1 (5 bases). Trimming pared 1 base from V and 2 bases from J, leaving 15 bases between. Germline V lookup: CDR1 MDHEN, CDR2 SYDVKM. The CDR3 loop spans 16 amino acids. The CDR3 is CASSLFGFQGTYEQYF. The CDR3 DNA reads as TGTGCCAGCAGTTTATTCGGGTTTCAGGGAACCTACGAGCAGTACTTC.

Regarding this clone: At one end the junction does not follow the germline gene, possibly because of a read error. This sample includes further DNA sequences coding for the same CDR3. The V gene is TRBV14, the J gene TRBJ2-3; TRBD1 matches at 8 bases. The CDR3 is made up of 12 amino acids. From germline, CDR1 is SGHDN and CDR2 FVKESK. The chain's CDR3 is CASSPTGDTQYF. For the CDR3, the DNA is TGTGCCAGCAGCCCGACAGGGGATACACAGTATTTT.

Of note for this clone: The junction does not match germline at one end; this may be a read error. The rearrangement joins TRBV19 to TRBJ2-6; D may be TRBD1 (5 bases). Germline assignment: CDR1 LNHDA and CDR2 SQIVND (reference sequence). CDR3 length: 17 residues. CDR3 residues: CASSIAGSFSGANGLTF. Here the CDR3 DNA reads TGTGCCAGTAGTATAGCGGGCAGTTTCTCTGGGGCCAACGGCCTGACTTTC.

CDR3 bases: TGTGCCAGCTGGTTTGAAAGGGGGCTAAACGGGGAGCTGTTTTTT. Encoded protein: CASWFERGLNGELFF. The chain is built from TRBV6-1 and TRBJ2-2, with 7 bases fitting TRBD1. The CDR3 runs 15 residues. Germline assignment: CDR1 MNHNS and CDR2 SASEGT. V was pared by 8 bases and J by 7 bases, with 13 bases of the junction left unmatched.

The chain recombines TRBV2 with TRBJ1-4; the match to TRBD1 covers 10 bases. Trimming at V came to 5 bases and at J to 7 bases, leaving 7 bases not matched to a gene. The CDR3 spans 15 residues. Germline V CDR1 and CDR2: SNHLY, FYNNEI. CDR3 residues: CASSRQGARIEKLFF. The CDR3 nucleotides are TGTGCCAGCAGTAGACAGGGGGCGCGGATTGAAAAACTGTTTTTT.

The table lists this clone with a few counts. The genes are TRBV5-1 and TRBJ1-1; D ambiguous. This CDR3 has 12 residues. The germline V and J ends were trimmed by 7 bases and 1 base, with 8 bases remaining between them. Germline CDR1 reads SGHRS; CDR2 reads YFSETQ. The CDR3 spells CASGLGNTEAFF. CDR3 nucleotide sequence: TGCGCCAGCGGCCTTGGGAACACTGAAGCTTTCTTT.

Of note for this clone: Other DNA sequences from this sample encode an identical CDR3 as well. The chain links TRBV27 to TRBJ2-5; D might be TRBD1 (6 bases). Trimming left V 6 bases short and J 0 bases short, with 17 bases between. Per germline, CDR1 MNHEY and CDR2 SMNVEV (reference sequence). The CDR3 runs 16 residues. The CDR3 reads CASSLGYGQYQETQYF. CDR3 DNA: TGTGCCAGCAGCTTAGGATATGGACAGTACCAAGAGACCCAGTACTTC.

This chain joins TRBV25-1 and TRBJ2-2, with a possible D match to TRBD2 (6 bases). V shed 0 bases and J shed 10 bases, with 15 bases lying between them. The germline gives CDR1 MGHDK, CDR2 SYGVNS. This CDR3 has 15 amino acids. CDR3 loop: CASSEYSTGETELFF. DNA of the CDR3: TGTGCCAGCAGTGAATATTCGACGGGGGAAACGGAGCTGTTTTTT.

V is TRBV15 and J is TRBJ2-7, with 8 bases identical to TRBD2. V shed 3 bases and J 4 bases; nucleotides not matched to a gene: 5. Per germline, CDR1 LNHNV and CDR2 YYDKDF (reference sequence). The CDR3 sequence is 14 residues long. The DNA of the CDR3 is TGTGCCACCAGCAGGGGTGCTAGCGGGTACGAGCAGTACTTC. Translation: CATSRGASGYEQYF.

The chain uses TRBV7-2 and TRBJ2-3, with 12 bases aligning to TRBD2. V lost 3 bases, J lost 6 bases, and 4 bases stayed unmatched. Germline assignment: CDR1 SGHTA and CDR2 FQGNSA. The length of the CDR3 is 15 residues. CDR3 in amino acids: CASSFRTSGVDTQYF. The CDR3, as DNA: TGTGCCAGCAGCTTCAGGACTAGCGGGGTGGATACGCAGTATTTT.

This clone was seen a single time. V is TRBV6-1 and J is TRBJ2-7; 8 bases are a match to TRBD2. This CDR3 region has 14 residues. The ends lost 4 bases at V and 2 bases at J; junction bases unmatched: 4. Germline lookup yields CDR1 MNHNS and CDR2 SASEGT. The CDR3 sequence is CASSAREVPYEQYF. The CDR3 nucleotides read TGTGCCAGCAGTGCGCGGGAGGTCCCCTACGAGCAGTACTTC.

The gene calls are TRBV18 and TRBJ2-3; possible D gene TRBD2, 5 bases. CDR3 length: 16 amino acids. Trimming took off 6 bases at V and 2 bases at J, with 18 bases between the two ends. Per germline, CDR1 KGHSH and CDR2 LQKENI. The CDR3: CASSLKASTLTDTQYF. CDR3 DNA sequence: TGTGCCAGCTCTCTTAAGGCTAGCACCCTCACAGATACGCAGTATTTT. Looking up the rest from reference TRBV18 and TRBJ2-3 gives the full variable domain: NAGVMQNPRHLVRRRGQEARLRCSPMKGHSHVYWYRQLPEEGLKFMVYLQKENIIDESGMPKERFSAEFPKEGPSILRIQQVVRGDSAAYFCASSLKASTLTDTQYFGPGTRLTVL.

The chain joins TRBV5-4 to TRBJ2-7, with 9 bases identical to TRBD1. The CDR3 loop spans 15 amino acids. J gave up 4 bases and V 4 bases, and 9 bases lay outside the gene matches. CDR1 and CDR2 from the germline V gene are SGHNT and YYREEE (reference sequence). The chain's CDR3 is CASSLGGDRAYEQYF. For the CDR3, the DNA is TGTGCCAGCAGCCTTGGAGGGGACAGGGCGTACGAGCAGTACTTC.

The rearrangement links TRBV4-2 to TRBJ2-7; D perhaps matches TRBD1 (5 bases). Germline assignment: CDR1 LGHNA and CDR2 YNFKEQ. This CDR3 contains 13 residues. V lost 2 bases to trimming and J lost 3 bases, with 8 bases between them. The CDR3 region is CASSQSQGYEQYF. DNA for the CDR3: TGTGCCAGCAGCCAAAGCCAGGGCTACGAGCAGTACTTC.

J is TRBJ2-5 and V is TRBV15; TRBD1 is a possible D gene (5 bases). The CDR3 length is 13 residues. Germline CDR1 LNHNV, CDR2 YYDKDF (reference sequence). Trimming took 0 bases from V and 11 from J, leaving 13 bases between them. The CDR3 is CATSRDLVRGQYF. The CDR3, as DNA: TGTGCCACCAGCAGAGATCTGGTTAGGGGTCAGTACTTC.

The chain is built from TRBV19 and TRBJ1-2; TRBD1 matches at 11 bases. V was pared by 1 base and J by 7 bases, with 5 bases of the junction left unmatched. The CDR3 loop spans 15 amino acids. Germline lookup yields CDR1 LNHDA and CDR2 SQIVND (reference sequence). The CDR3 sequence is CASSIVGTGGRGYTF. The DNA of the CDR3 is TGTGCCAGTAGTATAGTTGGGACAGGGGGTCGTGGCTACACCTTC.

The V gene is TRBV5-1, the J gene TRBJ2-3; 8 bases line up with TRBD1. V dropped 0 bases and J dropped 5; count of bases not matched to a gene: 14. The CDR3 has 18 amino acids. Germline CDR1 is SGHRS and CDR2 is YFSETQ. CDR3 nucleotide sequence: TGCGCCAGCAGCTTGGCACAATCAGGGGGCATCGGGGGAGATACGCAGTATTTT. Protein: CASSLAQSGGIGGDTQYF.

CDR3 sequence reads: CASSLGRGLGTDTQYF. CDR3 bases: TGCGCCAGCAGCTTGGGCAGGGGGCTAGGCACAGATACGCAGTATTTT. This chain connects TRBV5-1 to TRBJ2-3; 8 bases map to TRBD1. Germline loops: CDR1 SGHRS, CDR2 YFSETQ. The CDR3 is 16 residues long. The junction had 4 bases not matched to a gene; V was cut back by 0 bases and J by 1 base.

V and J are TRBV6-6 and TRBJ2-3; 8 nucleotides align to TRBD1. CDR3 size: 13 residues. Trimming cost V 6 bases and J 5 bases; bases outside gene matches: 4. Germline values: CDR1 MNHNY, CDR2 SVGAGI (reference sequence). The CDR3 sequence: CASSDRGGDTQYF. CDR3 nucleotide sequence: TGTGCCAGCAGCGACAGGGGCGGAGATACGCAGTATTTT.

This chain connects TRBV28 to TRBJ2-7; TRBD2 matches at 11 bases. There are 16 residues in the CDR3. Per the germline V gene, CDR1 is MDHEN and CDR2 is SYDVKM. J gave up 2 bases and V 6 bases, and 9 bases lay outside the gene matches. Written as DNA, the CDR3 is TGTGCCAGCAGGGGGGCTAGCGGGAGGCCAGCCTACGAGCAGTACTTC. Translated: CASRGASGRPAYEQYF. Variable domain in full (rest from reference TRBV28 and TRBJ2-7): DVKVTQSSRYLVKRTGEKVFLECVQDMDHENMFWYRQDPGLGLRLIYFSYDVKMKEKGDIPEGYSVSREKKERFSLILESASTNQTSMYLCASRGASGRPAYEQYFGPGTRLTVT.

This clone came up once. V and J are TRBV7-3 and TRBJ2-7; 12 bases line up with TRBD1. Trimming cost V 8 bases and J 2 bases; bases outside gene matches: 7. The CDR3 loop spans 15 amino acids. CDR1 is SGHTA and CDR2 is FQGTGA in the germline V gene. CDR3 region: CASSPGQGATYEQYF. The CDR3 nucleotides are TGTGCCAGCTCTCCGGGACAGGGGGCCACCTACGAGCAGTACTTC.

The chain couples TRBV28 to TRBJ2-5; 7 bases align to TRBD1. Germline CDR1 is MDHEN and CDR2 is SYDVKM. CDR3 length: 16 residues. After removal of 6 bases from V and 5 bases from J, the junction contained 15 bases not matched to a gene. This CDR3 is CASSHPDRVRRETQYF. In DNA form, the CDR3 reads TGTGCCAGCAGCCATCCCGACAGGGTGAGGAGGGAGACCCAGTACTTC.

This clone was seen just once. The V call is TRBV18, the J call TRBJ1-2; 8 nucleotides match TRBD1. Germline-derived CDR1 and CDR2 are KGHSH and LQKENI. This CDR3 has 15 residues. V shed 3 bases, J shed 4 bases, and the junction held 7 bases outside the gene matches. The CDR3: CASSPNQGAGYGYTF. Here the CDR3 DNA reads TGTGCCAGCTCACCTAACCAGGGGGCAGGCTATGGCTACACCTTC. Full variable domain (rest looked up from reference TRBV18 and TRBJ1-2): NAGVMQNPRHLVRRRGQEARLRCSPMKGHSHVYWYRQLPEEGLKFMVYLQKENIIDESGMPKERFSAEFPKEGPSILRIQQVVRGDSAAYFCASSPNQGAGYGYTFGSGTRLTVV.